The present T cell receptor beta chain was sequenced within a study of blood T cell repertoires in COVID-19. Study information: Samples representing acute and convalescent COVID-19 were sourced from the United States, Italy and Spain. Sample material is recorded as cDNA or gDNA derived from T cells, B-cell-depleted T cells, or PBMCs.

The CDR3 has 15 amino acids. The junction had 11 bases not matched to a gene; V was cut back by 5 bases and J by 8 bases. CDR1 and CDR2 from the germline V gene are SGHAT and FQDESV (reference sequence). Authors' methods: Amplified reference gene primers provided the basis for estimating nucleated cell counts. The protocol was immunoSEQ multiplex PCR, while the TCRdb copy is restricted to in-frame clones and leaves out a portion. The V and J calls and clone size were taken over from that table, and D and trimming were inferred from the DNA. Of 160,000 or so clones in the sample, just under 80% were seen once.

This chain uses TRBV11-1 with TRBJ1-4, with 7 bases identical to TRBD1. The sample was peripheral blood. The origin of this receptor is a man in his 70s with active or convalescent COVID-19. The CDR3 DNA follows: TGTGCCAGCAGCCCCTATACAGGGGATGAAGAAAAACTGTTTTTT. This gives the protein CASSPYTGDEEKLFF. The full variable domain, in which reference TRBV11-1 and TRBJ1-4 provide the parts outside the CDR3, is EAEVAQSPRYKITEKSQAVAFWCDPISGHATLYWYRQILGQGPELLVQFQDESVVDDSQLPKDRFSAERLKGVDSTLKIQPAELGDSAMYLCASSPYTGDEEKLFFGSGTQLSVL.